The clone carrying this T cell receptor beta chain was seen repeatedly, ten times or more. The antigen is not known. One entry per CDR3 protein, called by TCRdb with MiXCR from the 5' RACE reads. Of under 800,000 distinct CDR3 sequences listed, 21% are singletons. Germline values: CDR1 DFQATT, CDR2 SNEGSKA (reference sequence). The V and J ends lost 1 base and 0 bases respectively, with 10 bases between them. The CDR3 contains 14 residues. This sample was included in a study of identical twins. Points from the study as a whole: For monozygotic twins, models underestimated out-of-frame TCR alpha sharing. Cord blood beta clonotypes that were abundant carried fewer insertions, and memory repertoires showed no such trend.

The sample was also reused in another study, on T cells expressing NK-cell markers. This second report adds: Sorted CD3+CD56+NKG2C+, CD3+CD56+NKG2C- and CD3+CD56-NKG2C+ T cells supplied TCR beta repertoires.

The clonotype comes from a young woman in good health. The V call is TRBV20-1, the J call TRBJ2-7, with a weak D call TRBD2 (6 bases). The sequencing sample was made of PBMCs. The CDR3 DNA follows: TGCAGTGCTAGAGGACTAGATAGCTCCTACGAGCAGTACTTC. This codes for CSARGLDSSYEQYF.